The 30 T cell receptor beta chains below were found in one sample sequenced in a study of control samples from healthy donors and cancer patients (dated by TCRdb to 2019 to 2021). Receptors were amplified or captured by the immunoSEQ multiplex PCR assay. The immuneACCESS repertoire file appears here via TCRdb, limited to in-frame rearrangements. These files lack a portion of the clones; in checked studies, under half of the deficit traces to unresolved V genes, and the cause of the others is not known. For this sample there are roughly 170,000 clones; roughly 91% appear just once. The ten largest account for roughly 1.5% of the sample. Sample: blood. The origin of the receptors is a man aged 18 to 29 in good health.

The chain is built from TRBV5-6 and TRBJ1-1; D is undetermined. The CDR3 runs to 12 residues. Germline V gene lookup returns CDR1 SGHDT and CDR2 YYEEEE. V lost 3 bases and J lost 6, with 9 bases in between. The CDR3 DNA is TGTGCCAGCAGCTCTAGGGCGTCTGAAGCTTTCTTT. It translates to CASSSRASEAFF. Supplemented by reference TRBV5-6 and TRBJ1-1, the full variable domain reads DAGVTQSPTHLIKTRGQQVTLRCSPKSGHDTVSWYQQALGQGPQFIFQYYEEEERQRGNFPDRFSGHQFPNYSSELNVNALLLGDSALYLCASSSRASEAFFGQGTRLTVV.

The rearrangement links TRBV27 to TRBJ1-6; D is unclear. Per germline, CDR1 MNHEY and CDR2 SMNVEV (reference sequence). V lost 0 bases and J lost 7, with 7 bases in between. This CDR3 spans 14 amino acids. CDR3 in amino acids: CASSLSIRNSPLHF. The CDR3 DNA is TGTGCCAGCAGTTTATCGATACGGAATTCACCCCTCCACTTT.

The V call is TRBV11-2, the J call TRBJ1-4, with 8 bases identical to TRBD1. Germline CDR1 SGHAT, CDR2 FQNNGV. V was pared by 5 bases and J by 8 bases, with 10 bases of the junction left unmatched. The CDR3 spans 15 residues. This chain's CDR3 is CASSKITGGVEKLFF. The DNA of the CDR3 is TGTGCCAGCAGCAAAATAACAGGGGGTGTGGAAAAACTGTTTTTT.

The genes are TRBV5-5 and TRBJ2-7, with TRBD2 as a possible D gene (6 bases). The CDR3 length is 13 residues. V lost 7 bases to trimming and J lost 5 bases, with 16 bases between them. Germline V gives CDR1 SGHKS, CDR2 YYEKEE (reference sequence). The chain's CDR3 is CASARDGGDEQYF. CDR3 bases: TGTGCCAGCGCTAGGGACGGCGGGGACGAGCAGTACTTC.

V usage is TRBV18 and J usage is TRBJ2-6; D is ambiguous. Deletions cut 1 base from V and 0 bases from J, with 13 bases between. The length of the CDR3 is 18 residues. Germline V gene lookup returns CDR1 KGHSH and CDR2 LQKENI. The CDR3 DNA follows: TGTGCCAGCTCACCACGCCCCCAAGATAGCTCTGGGGCCAACGTCCTGACTTTC. Translation gives CASSPRPQDSSGANVLTF.

The V gene is TRBV6-5, the J gene TRBJ2-5, with 7 bases matching TRBD1. CDR1 and CDR2 (germline): MNHEY, SVGAGI. After removal of 1 base from V and 4 bases from J, the junction contained 6 bases not matched to a gene. CDR3 size: 15 residues. The CDR3 region is CASSYLGQRRETQYF. CDR3 in DNA: TGTGCCAGCAGTTACTTGGGACAGCGGAGAGAGACCCAGTACTTC.

This chain connects TRBV12-5 to TRBJ1-4; D possibly corresponds to TRBD1 (5 bases). Looked up from germline, CDR1 is LGHNT and CDR2 is FRNRAP. This CDR3 is built from 14 residues. V was pared by 3 bases and J by 13 bases, with 18 bases between. CDR3 in DNA: TGTGCTAGTGGTTTAGGGGAACCTGAGCAAAGACTGTTTTTT. It translates to CASGLGEPEQRLFF. The whole variable domain, remainder taken from reference TRBV12-5 and TRBJ1-4, is DARVTQTPRHKVTEMGQEVTMRCQPILGHNTVFWYRQTMMQGLELLAYFRNRAPLDDSGMPKDRFSAEMPDATLATLKIQPSEPRDSAVYFCASGLGEPEQRLFFGSGTQLSVL.

In nucleotides, the CDR3 is TGTGCCAGCAGTGTAAAGGATACGCAGTATTTT. The encoded protein is CASSVKDTQYF. J is TRBJ2-3 and V is TRBV2, with no clear D. Trimming cost V 4 bases and J 6 bases, with 5 bases left between them. CDR3 length: 11 amino acids. Germline values: CDR1 SNHLY, CDR2 FYNNEI. Filled out from reference TRBV2 and TRBJ2-3, the complete variable domain reads EPEVTQTPSHQVTQMGQEVILRCVPISNHLYFYWYRQILGQKVEFLVSFYNNEISEKSEIFDDQFSVERPDGSNFTLKIRSTKLEDSAMYFCASSVKDTQYFGPGTRLTVL.

The J gene is TRBJ2-5, the V gene TRBV7-8, with D possibly being TRBD1 or TRBD2 (7 bases each). Trimming left V 4 bases short and J 4 bases short, with 13 bases between. This CDR3 is built from 14 residues. CDR1 is SGHVS, CDR2 FQNEAQ, per germline. The CDR3 region is CASSSGGGRETQYF. CDR3 nucleotides: TGTGCCAGCAGCTCAGGGGGGGGCAGAGAGACCCAGTACTTC.

The V gene is TRBV4-1, the J gene TRBJ1-1; D might be TRBD1 (5 bases). With 0 bases removed from V and 1 base from J, the gap between germline ends came to 18 bases. CDR1 is MGHRA and CDR2 is YSYEKL in the germline V gene. This CDR3 spans 18 amino acids. CDR3 bases: TGCGCCAGCAGCCAAGAGGGGTTGCGAAGACAGCAGAACACTGAAGCTTTCTTT. Amino acids: CASSQEGLRRQQNTEAFF.

The V and J genes are TRBV19 and TRBJ2-7; TRBD2 matches 9 bases. This CDR3 is 14 amino acids long. The germline V gene encodes CDR1 LNHDA and CDR2 SQIVND (reference sequence). J lost 2 bases, V lost 7 bases, and 6 bases had no gene match. The CDR3 sequence: CASTLTSGAYEQYF. DNA for the CDR3: TGTGCCAGTACGTTGACTAGCGGCGCCTACGAGCAGTACTTC.

The genes are TRBV6-5 and TRBJ1-5; unclear D gene. The V gene lost 7 bases and the J gene lost 5 bases, with 12 bases spanning the gap. The CDR3 extends over 13 amino acids. Germline V gene data show CDR1 as MNHEY and CDR2 as SVGAGI. CDR3 in amino acids: CASTSSGYQPQHF. As DNA, the CDR3 is TGTGCCAGCACATCCTCGGGGTATCAGCCCCAGCATTTT.

The chain carries TRBV7-2 and TRBJ1-5, with D hard to call. This CDR3 comprises 12 residues. Trimming pared 5 bases from V and 16 bases from J, leaving 18 bases between. CDR1 SGHTA and CDR2 FQGNSA come from the germline V gene. CDR3 sequence reads: CASSPRTSEYHF. The CDR3 DNA reads TGTGCCAGCAGCCCCAGGACCTCAGAATATCATTTT.

The DNA for the CDR3 is TGCGCCAGCTCGGACAGGGCCAACTATGGCTACACCTTC. Translation gives CASSDRANYGYTF. The rearrangement uses TRBV5-1 and TRBJ1-2; 8 bases are a match to TRBD1. The V gene end was trimmed by 7 bases and the J gene end by 2 bases; junction bases not matched to a gene: 4. The CDR3 is 13 amino acids. Germline V gene lookup returns CDR1 SGHRS and CDR2 YFSETQ. Combining the CDR3 with reference TRBV5-1 and TRBJ1-2 gives the whole variable domain KAGVTQTPRYLIKTRGQQVTLSCSPISGHRSVSWYQQTPGQGLQFLFEYFSETQRNKGNFPGRFSGRQFSNSRSEMNVSTLELGDSALYLCASSDRANYGYTFGSGTRLTVV.

The V and J genes are TRBV18 and TRBJ1-6; D is uncertain. The CDR3 totals 12 residues. Germline V CDR1 and CDR2: KGHSH, LQKENI. V lost 5 bases, J lost 7 bases, and 6 bases lay in between. CDR3 sequence (DNA): TGTGCCAGCTCAATAGACAATTCACCCCTCCACTTT. It yields the protein CASSIDNSPLHF.

The sample holds one count of this clone. This sequence joins TRBV18 and TRBJ2-5; D unclear. Germline CDR1 and CDR2: KGHSH and LQKENI. Trimming removed 2 bases from V and 1 base from J, with 14 bases in between. CDR3 size: 16 residues. The CDR3 DNA reads TGTGCCAGCTCACCATCGGTTGGCAGCCGCCAAGAGACCCAGTACTTC. It encodes CASSPSVGSRQETQYF.

The rearrangement joins TRBV2 to TRBJ2-7; the match to TRBD1 covers 8 bases. The CDR3 spans 15 residues. The trim removed 4 bases at V and 3 bases at J, leaving 8 bases unmatched. Germline CDR1 is SNHLY and CDR2 is FYNNEI. The CDR3 is CASSVDDRGNYEQYF. CDR3 nucleotides: TGTGCCAGCAGTGTAGACGACAGGGGAAACTACGAGCAGTACTTC.

This rearrangement joins TRBV29-1 to TRBJ1-6; the match to TRBD1 covers 10 bases. The CDR3 is made up of 13 amino acids. Germline CDR1 SQVTM, CDR2 ANQGSEA. V gave up 5 bases and J gave up 10 bases; unmatched junction bases: 5. This chain's CDR3 is CSVPGTGVSPLHF. CDR3 in DNA: TGCAGCGTTCCCGGGACAGGGGTCTCACCCCTCCACTTT.

J is TRBJ2-1 and V is TRBV9; D call uncertain. This CDR3 has 13 residues. Germline V gene lookup returns CDR1 SGDLS and CDR2 YYNGEE. The V gene lost 0 bases and the J gene lost 3 bases, with 4 bases spanning the gap. CDR3: CASSVGDYNEQFF. CDR3 bases: TGTGCCAGCAGCGTAGGGGACTACAATGAGCAGTTCTTC.

The chain joins TRBV2 to TRBJ1-6; TRBD1 aligns across 7 bases. J gave up 14 bases and V 3 bases, and 7 bases lay outside the gene matches. In germline, CDR1 is SNHLY, CDR2 FYNNEI. The CDR3 has 13 amino acids. CDR3 in DNA: TGTGCCAGCAGTGAGGGACAGATTTCTTCCCTCCACTTT. As protein: CASSEGQISSLHF.

The rearrangement joins TRBV7-7 to TRBJ1-2; 9 bases fit TRBD1. The CDR3 totals 12 residues. CDR1 and CDR2 (germline): SSHAT, FNYEAQ (reference sequence). J lost 12 bases, V lost 7 bases, and 9 bases had no gene match. DNA of the CDR3: TGTGCCAGCAACCGGACAGGGGAGATCGACACCTTC. The encoded protein is CASNRTGEIDTF.

This chain uses TRBV19 with TRBJ1-2, with 8 bases that match TRBD1. The CDR3 is 14 amino acids. The germline V gene encodes CDR1 LNHDA and CDR2 SQIVND (reference sequence). The J segment lost 8 bases and the V segment lost 7 bases, leaving 12 bases of the junction unmatched. The CDR3, as DNA: TGTGCCAGTACCTATTTCGACAGGGGCGAAGGCTACACCTTC. Its protein product is CASTYFDRGEGYTF.

A single count supports this clone. The chain recombines TRBV3-1 (or the pseudogene TRBV3-2) with TRBJ1-1; TRBD1 might be the D (6 bases). Looked up from germline, CDR1 is LGHDT and CDR2 is YNNKEL (reference sequence). The CDR3 length is 12 residues. Between the trimmed V and J ends, which lost 0 bases and 8 bases, there was a span of 7 bases. The CDR3: CASSQDGGEAFF. The CDR3 region has the DNA TGTGCCAGCAGCCAAGACGGGGGCGAAGCTTTCTTT.

The chain recombines TRBV5-1 with TRBJ2-5; 7 bases agree with TRBD2. This CDR3 comprises 14 residues. Germline trimming cut 2 bases from V and 2 bases from J; bases unmatched to any gene: 3. Germline-derived CDR1 and CDR2 are SGHRS and YFSETQ. The CDR3 DNA is TGCGCCAGCAGCTTCGGACTAGGGCAAGAGACCCAGTACTTC. Protein: CASSFGLGQETQYF. The full variable domain, its missing parts supplied by reference TRBV5-1 and TRBJ2-5, is KAGVTQTPRYLIKTRGQQVTLSCSPISGHRSVSWYQQTPGQGLQFLFEYFSETQRNKGNFPGRFSGRQFSNSRSEMNVSTLELGDSALYLCASSFGLGQETQYFGPGTRLLVL.

This chain uses TRBV7-8 with TRBJ1-2; TRBD1 might be the D (5 bases). V was trimmed by 7 bases and J by 4 bases, leaving 13 bases between them. This CDR3 has 13 amino acids. CDR1 and CDR2 (germline): SGHVS, FQNEAQ. The CDR3 loop reads CASTPGHLYGYTF. The CDR3 region has the DNA TGTGCCAGCACCCCGGGGCACCTCTATGGCTACACCTTC.

The chain couples TRBV13 to TRBJ1-2; D ambiguous. Per the germline V gene, CDR1 is PRHDT and CDR2 is FYEKMQ (reference sequence). The length of the CDR3 is 12 residues. V dropped 2 bases and J dropped 5 bases, with 6 bases sitting between them. The CDR3 bases are TGTGCCAGCAGCTTAAAACAATATGGCTACACCTTC. Its translation is CASSLKQYGYTF.

The rearrangement uses TRBV29-1 and TRBJ2-5, with D perhaps TRBD2 (5 bases). The V gene's germline CDR1 is SQVTM and CDR2 ANQGSEA. V dropped 5 bases and J dropped 5 bases, with 15 bases sitting between them. The CDR3 runs 13 residues. CDR3 amino acids: CSVNTGWRETQYF. The CDR3 DNA follows: TGCAGCGTTAACACGGGGTGGCGGGAGACCCAGTACTTC.

This clone was seen a single time. The chain combines TRBV18 with TRBJ1-4, with a possible D match to TRBD1 (5 bases). Germline V gene lookup returns CDR1 KGHSH and CDR2 LQKENI. CDR3 length: 16 amino acids. Trimming took off 4 bases at V and 6 bases at J, with 18 bases between the two ends. The CDR3 sequence: CASSLTLPWGDEKLFF. CDR3 nucleotides: TGTGCCAGCTCACTCACTTTGCCCTGGGGGGATGAAAAACTGTTTTTT. Full variable domain (outside the CDR3, taken from reference TRBV18 and TRBJ1-4): NAGVMQNPRHLVRRRGQEARLRCSPMKGHSHVYWYRQLPEEGLKFMVYLQKENIIDESGMPKERFSAEFPKEGPSILRIQQVVRGDSAAYFCASSLTLPWGDEKLFFGSGTQLSVL.

This clone has a single count. The genes are TRBV6-5 and TRBJ1-5; TRBD1 is a possible D gene (5 bases). Trimming removed 7 bases from V and 4 bases from J, with 14 bases in between. The CDR3 runs to 14 residues. Germline V gene data show CDR1 as MNHEY and CDR2 as SVGAGI. The CDR3 protein is CASTTRQQNQPQHF. The CDR3 nucleotides are TGTGCCAGCACAACAAGACAGCAAAATCAGCCCCAGCATTTT.

CDR3 loop: CASSVGEYNEQFF. The CDR3 DNA reads as TGTGCCAGCAGCGTCGGGGAGTACAATGAGCAGTTCTTC. The chain couples TRBV9 to TRBJ2-1; D possibly corresponds to TRBD2 (5 bases). CDR1 and CDR2 (germline): SGDLS, YYNGEE. The germline V and J ends were trimmed by 2 bases and 4 bases, with 7 bases remaining between them. The CDR3 extends over 13 amino acids.